This paragraph covers one T cell receptor beta chain sequence. The data are from a study of regulatory T cells in long-lasting Graves disease. Time point given: newly diagnosed GD, antithyroid drugs for less than 3 months. RNA from PBMCs was the source of the TCR library. HTBI primers from iRepertoire and Arm-PCR of CDR3 regions yielded the TCR beta libraries. Each CDR3 protein gets one entry after TCRdb re-called the multiplex PCR reads with MiXCR. The top ten hold roughly an eighth of the sample, which has approximately 480,000 distinct CDR3 sequences, around 16% seen once. Germline V CDR1 and CDR2: SGHRS, YFSETQ. This CDR3 is 14 amino acids long. Trimming removed 0 bases from V and 4 bases from J, with 8 bases in between. This same sample was also part of a study on T cells in Graves' hyperthyroidism and ophthalmopathy.

Sequencing was performed on peripheral blood mononuclear cells (PBMCs), taken at new diagnosis, from a patient treated with antithyroid drugs. The rearrangement uses TRBV5-1 and TRBJ2-1, with D tentatively TRBD1 (5 bases). The TCR sequence derives from a man in his forties with Graves disease. The DNA of the CDR3 is TGCGCCAGCAGCTTGGGGACAATATACAATGAGCAGTTCTTC. This codes for CASSLGTIYNEQFF.